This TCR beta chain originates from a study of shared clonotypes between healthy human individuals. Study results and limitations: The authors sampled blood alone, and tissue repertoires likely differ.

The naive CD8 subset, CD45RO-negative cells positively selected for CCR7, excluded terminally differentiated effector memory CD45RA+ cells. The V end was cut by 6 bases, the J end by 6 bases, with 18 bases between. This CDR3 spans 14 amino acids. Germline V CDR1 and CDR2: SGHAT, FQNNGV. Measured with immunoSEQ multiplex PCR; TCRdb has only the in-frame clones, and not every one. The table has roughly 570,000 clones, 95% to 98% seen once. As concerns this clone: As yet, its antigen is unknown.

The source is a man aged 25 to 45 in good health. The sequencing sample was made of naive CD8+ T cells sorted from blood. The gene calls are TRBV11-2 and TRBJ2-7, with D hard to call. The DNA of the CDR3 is TGTGCCAGCAGTAACCCCTGGACGATCACCGAGCAGTACTTC. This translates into CASSNPWTITEQYF.